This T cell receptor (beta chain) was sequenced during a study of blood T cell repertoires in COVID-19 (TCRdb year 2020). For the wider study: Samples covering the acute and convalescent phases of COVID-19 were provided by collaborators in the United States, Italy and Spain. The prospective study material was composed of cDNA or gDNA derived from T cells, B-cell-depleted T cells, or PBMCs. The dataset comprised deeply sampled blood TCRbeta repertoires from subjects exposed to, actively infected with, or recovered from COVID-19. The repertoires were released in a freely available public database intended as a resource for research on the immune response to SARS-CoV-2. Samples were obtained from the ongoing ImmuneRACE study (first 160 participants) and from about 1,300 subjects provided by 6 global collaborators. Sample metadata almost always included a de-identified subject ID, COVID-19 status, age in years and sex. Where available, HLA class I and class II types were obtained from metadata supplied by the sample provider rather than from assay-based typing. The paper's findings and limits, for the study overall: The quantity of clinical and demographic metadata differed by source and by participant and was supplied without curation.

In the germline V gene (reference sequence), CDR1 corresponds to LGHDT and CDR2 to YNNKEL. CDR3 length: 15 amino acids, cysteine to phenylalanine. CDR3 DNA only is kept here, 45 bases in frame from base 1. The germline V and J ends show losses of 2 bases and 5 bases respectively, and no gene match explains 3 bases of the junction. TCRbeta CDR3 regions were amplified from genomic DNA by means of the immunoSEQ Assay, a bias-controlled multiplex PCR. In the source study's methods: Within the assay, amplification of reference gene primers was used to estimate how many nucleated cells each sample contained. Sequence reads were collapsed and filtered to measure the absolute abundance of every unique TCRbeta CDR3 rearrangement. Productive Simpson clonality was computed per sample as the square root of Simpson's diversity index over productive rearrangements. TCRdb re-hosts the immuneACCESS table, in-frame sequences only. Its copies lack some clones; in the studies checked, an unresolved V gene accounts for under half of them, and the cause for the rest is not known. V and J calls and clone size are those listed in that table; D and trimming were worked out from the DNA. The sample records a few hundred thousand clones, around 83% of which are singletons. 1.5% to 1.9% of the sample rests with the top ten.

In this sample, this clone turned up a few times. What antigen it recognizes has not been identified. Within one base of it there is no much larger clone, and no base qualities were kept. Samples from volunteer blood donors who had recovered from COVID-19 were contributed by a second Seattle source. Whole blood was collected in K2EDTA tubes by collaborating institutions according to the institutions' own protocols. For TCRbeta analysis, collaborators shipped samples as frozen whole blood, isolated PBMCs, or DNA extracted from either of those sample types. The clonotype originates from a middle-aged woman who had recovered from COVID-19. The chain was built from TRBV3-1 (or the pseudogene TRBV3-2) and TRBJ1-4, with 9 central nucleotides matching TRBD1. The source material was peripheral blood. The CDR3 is CASSQTGTGNEKLFF. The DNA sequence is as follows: TGTGCCAGCAGCCAAACCGGGACAGGGAATGAAAAACTGTTTTTT.